Presented here are 23 T cell receptor beta chains from one specimen sequenced in a study of pediatric ulcerative colitis. Rectal tissue came from one to two pinch biopsies taken at colonoscopy. The repertoire was sequenced with immunoSEQ multiplex PCR; TCRdb's copy has only in-frame clones and lacks some. This sample carries approximately 37,000 clones, 65% to 85% of them seen once, and the ten largest clones take 8.6%. The sample was gut tissue. The origin of the receptors is a boy aged 10-17 years with severe ulcerative colitis.

In this sample, this clone turned up a few times. V usage is TRBV19 and J usage is TRBJ2-7, with 9 positions matching TRBD1. CDR1 and CDR2 from the germline V gene are LNHDA and SQIVND (reference sequence). There are 15 residues in the CDR3. Trimming took 3 bases from V and 0 from J; bases not matched to a gene: 3. CDR3 sequence: CASSIGTGPSYEQYF. The CDR3 nucleotides read TGTGCCAGTAGTATCGGGACAGGGCCCTCCTACGAGCAGTACTTC.

The chain uses TRBV6-5 and TRBJ1-2; no clear D gene. Germline loops: CDR1 MNHEY, CDR2 SVGAGI. V was pared by 0 bases and J by 4 bases, with 9 bases between. There are 14 residues in the CDR3. As DNA, the CDR3 is TGTGCCAGCAGTTACTCGAAGATTCTCTATGGCTACACCTTC. Translated: CASSYSKILYGYTF.

The chain has TRBV2 and TRBJ2-4; D may be TRBD1 (6 bases). The CDR3 length is 15 residues. Germline lookup yields CDR1 SNHLY and CDR2 FYNNEI. V lost 0 bases to trimming and J lost 4 bases, with 10 bases between them. CDR3 sequence reads: CASSEATGGKNIQYF. The CDR3 nucleotides read TGTGCCAGCAGTGAAGCGACAGGAGGAAAAAACATTCAGTACTTC.

The chain links TRBV4-1 to TRBJ1-5; D gene ambiguous. Trimming pared 4 bases from V and 5 bases from J, leaving 15 bases between. CDR1 and CDR2 from the germline V gene are MGHRA and YSYEKL. The CDR3 runs to 15 residues. This CDR3 is CASSLDGTLDQPQHF. The CDR3 DNA reads TGCGCCAGCAGCCTGGACGGCACTTTGGATCAGCCCCAGCATTTT.

This CDR3 reads CASSIGTSFNEQFF. The CDR3 DNA reads TGTGCCAGTAGTATTGGGACTAGTTTCAATGAGCAGTTCTTC. V gene TRBV19 combines with J gene TRBJ2-1; 8 bases match TRBD2. Germline lookup yields CDR1 LNHDA and CDR2 SQIVND (reference sequence). CDR3 size: 14 residues. J lost 6 bases, V lost 3 bases, and 4 bases had no gene match.

The rearrangement links TRBV5-6 to TRBJ2-7; TRBD1 is a possible D gene (7 bases). V was pared by 4 bases and J by 2 bases, with 13 bases between. CDR1 is SGHDT, CDR2 YYEEEE, per germline. The CDR3 runs 14 residues. CDR3 residues: CASSRRDSPYEQYF. Written as DNA, the CDR3 is TGTGCCAGCAGCCGGAGGGACAGTCCCTACGAGCAGTACTTC. Drawing the rest from reference TRBV5-6 and TRBJ2-7, the complete variable domain is DAGVTQSPTHLIKTRGQQVTLRCSPKSGHDTVSWYQQALGQGPQFIFQYYEEEERQRGNFPDRFSGHQFPNYSSELNVNALLLGDSALYLCASSRRDSPYEQYFGPGTRLTVT.

This clone was detected a few times. Because it lacks the conserved phenylalanine or tryptophan at the end, this CDR3 is likely a read error. The rearrangement joins TRBV2 to TRBJ1-6; tentative D call: TRBD1 (5 bases). Germline V lookup: CDR1 SNHLY, CDR2 FYNNEI. The CDR3 extends over 13 amino acids. V gave up 4 bases and J gave up 10 bases, with 11 bases separating them. CDR3 sequence: CASSGKGRSPLHL. The CDR3 region has the DNA TGTGCCAGCAGTGGAAAGGGGAGGTCACCCCTCCACCTT.

This sequence joins TRBV6-5 and TRBJ1-2; no clear D. CDR3 length: 15 amino acids. Germline values: CDR1 MNHEY, CDR2 SVGAGI. V was shortened by 0 bases and J by 0 bases, with 8 bases between the two germline ends. Here the CDR3 reads CASSYSTGSNYGYTF. The CDR3 DNA is TGTGCCAGCAGTTACTCTACGGGATCTAACTATGGCTACACCTTC.

This chain links TRBV6-5 with TRBJ1-1, with 9 bases fitting TRBD1. In germline, CDR1 is MNHEY, CDR2 SVGAGI. This CDR3 spans 15 amino acids. After removal of 2 bases from V and 0 bases from J, the junction contained 1 base not matched to a gene. CDR3 DNA sequence: TGTGCCAGCAGTTACGACAGGGGGTTGAACACTGAAGCTTTCTTT. This codes for CASSYDRGLNTEAFF.

The gene calls are TRBV9 and TRBJ2-5, with D unresolved. Germline assignment: CDR1 SGDLS and CDR2 YYNGEE. The CDR3 contains 13 residues. Deletions cut 0 bases from V and 0 bases from J, with 3 bases between. In DNA, the CDR3 is TGTGCCAGCAGCGTAGGGGACCAAGAGACCCAGTACTTC. Amino acids: CASSVGDQETQYF.

This chain uses TRBV5-4 with TRBJ2-3; no reliable D call. The CDR3 has 15 residues. CDR1 is SGHNT and CDR2 is YYREEE in the germline V gene (reference sequence). V lost 4 bases and J 0 bases, leaving 12 bases between the germline ends. The CDR3 DNA is TGTGCCAGCAGCCACCCCGCGGCTAGCACAGATACGCAGTATTTT. It translates to CASSHPAASTDTQYF.

V usage is TRBV2 and J usage is TRBJ2-1; 8 nucleotides match TRBD1. With 7 bases clipped from V and 0 bases from J, the junction kept 5 bases outside the gene matches. Germline V lookup: CDR1 SNHLY, CDR2 FYNNEI. This CDR3 is 15 amino acids long. Here the CDR3 DNA reads TGTGCCAGCATTGGGGACAGGAGCTCCTACAATGAGCAGTTCTTC. Residues: CASIGDRSSYNEQFF.

The V and J genes are TRBV5-4 and TRBJ2-7, with D possibly being TRBD1 (6 bases). CDR3 length: 15 amino acids. The ends were cut back, 0 bases at V and 5 bases at J, with 15 bases in the middle. In germline, CDR1 is SGHNT, CDR2 YYREEE (reference sequence). CDR3 sequence reads: CASSLGNRDNNEQYF. In DNA form, the CDR3 reads TGTGCCAGCAGCTTGGGGAACAGGGACAACAACGAGCAGTACTTC.

The rearrangement uses TRBV7-9 and TRBJ2-2; the D is unclear. The CDR3 has 10 residues. Germline values: CDR1 SEHNR, CDR2 FQNEAQ (reference sequence). V was clipped by 5 bases and J by 13 bases, with 8 bases between them. CDR3 protein: CASSPLGLFF. The DNA of the CDR3 is TGTGCCAGCAGCCCTCTGGGGCTGTTTTTT.

The rearrangement links TRBV11-3 to TRBJ2-2, with unresolved D. V gave up 5 bases and J gave up 3 bases, with 13 bases separating them. Germline V gene sequence: CDR1 SGHNT, CDR2 YENEEA. CDR3 length equals 15 residues. The CDR3 DNA is TGTGCCAGCAGCCCTAAAACGGAATACACCGGGGAGCTGTTTTTT. Translating it yields CASSPKTEYTGELFF.

The chain is built from TRBV10-3 and TRBJ1-4, with a tentative D call TRBD1 (6 bases). This CDR3 has 14 amino acids. Germline CDR1 and CDR2: ENHRY and SYGVKD. The V end was cut by 6 bases, the J end by 0 bases, with 8 bases between. The CDR3: CAISPGATNEKLFF. CDR3 nucleotide sequence: TGTGCCATCAGCCCAGGGGCAACTAATGAAAAACTGTTTTTT.

The chain couples TRBV5-1 to TRBJ2-7; 7 bases fit TRBD1. The CDR3 is 16 residues long. The germline CDR1 and CDR2 sequences are SGHRS and YFSETQ. V shed 1 base and J 5 bases; nucleotides not matched to a gene: 12. CDR3 loop: CASSLTSRGIGNEQYF. The CDR3 DNA reads as TGCGCCAGCAGCTTGACCTCCAGGGGGATCGGAAACGAGCAGTACTTC.

The rearrangement links TRBV4-1 to TRBJ1-4, with unresolved D. The CDR3 is made up of 16 amino acids. The germline V and J ends were trimmed by 3 bases and 5 bases, with 16 bases remaining between them. Germline-derived CDR1 and CDR2 are MGHRA and YSYEKL. The CDR3 sequence: CASSHLAGGKNEKLFF. The CDR3 DNA reads as TGCGCCAGCAGCCACCTCGCTGGAGGGAAAAATGAAAAACTGTTTTTT.

This chain uses TRBV28 with TRBJ1-4; 9 nucleotides align to TRBD1. V was pared by 3 bases and J by 7 bases, with 12 bases of the junction left unmatched. This CDR3 spans 17 amino acids. The V gene's germline CDR1 is MDHEN and CDR2 SYDVKM. CDR3 sequence (DNA): TGTGCCAGCAGTTTCACAAACTCCGGGACAGGGACTGAAAAACTGTTTTTT. It specifies CASSFTNSGTGTEKLFF.

The rearrangement links TRBV29-1 to TRBJ2-1; 11 positions agree with TRBD1. Looked up from germline, CDR1 is SQVTM and CDR2 is ANQGSEA. The CDR3 covers 15 residues. With V trimmed by 4 bases and J by 11 bases, 13 bases remained unmatched. The CDR3 bases are TGCAGCGTTGCGATGGGACAGGGGGGCGGGGGCCAGCAGTTCTTC. Amino acid sequence: CSVAMGQGGGGQQFF.

This clone was found once. The genes are TRBV6-1 and TRBJ1-4; D is undetermined. This CDR3 spans 14 amino acids. V shed 6 bases and J shed 4 bases, with 12 bases lying between them. Germline V gene lookup returns CDR1 MNHNS and CDR2 SASEGT. For the CDR3, the DNA is TGTGCCAGCAGGAGGGAGCGCGTTAATGAAAAACTGTTTTTT. This codes for CASRRERVNEKLFF.

J is TRBJ1-2 and V is TRBV2; no firm D call. V gave up 8 bases and J gave up 3 bases, with 13 bases separating them. Per germline, CDR1 SNHLY and CDR2 FYNNEI. The CDR3 runs 13 residues. The CDR3 region is CASANLRDYGYTF. The DNA of the CDR3 is TGTGCCAGCGCGAATTTGCGGGACTATGGCTACACCTTC.

This chain connects TRBV18 to TRBJ1-6; TRBD1 matches 10 bases. In germline, CDR1 is KGHSH, CDR2 LQKENI. Trimming at V came to 4 bases and at J to 9 bases, leaving 6 bases not matched to a gene. The length of the CDR3 is 15 residues. CDR3 DNA sequence: TGTGCCAGCTCACAAACCGACAGGGGGCTTTCACCCCTCCACTTT. Translating it yields CASSQTDRGLSPLHF.